This T cell receptor beta chain appears in the sequencing data of a study of blood T cell repertoires in COVID-19. Profiled with immunoSEQ multiplex PCR; TCRdb holds only in-frame clones, not every one. The sample holds about 44,000 clones, roughly 92% seen once. The CDR3 contains 13 residues. CDR1 and CDR2 from the germline V gene are SGHTA and FQGNSA. V was shortened by 1 base and J by 4 bases, with 7 bases between the two germline ends. Input material: peripheral blood. The chain carries TRBV7-2 and TRBJ1-1; no clear D. This sequence originates from a man in his forties or fifties with COVID-19, enrolled during active disease. The CDR3 DNA follows: TGTGCCAGCAGCTTAGTCGGAGCCACTGAAGCTTTCTTT. Protein sequence: CASSLVGATEAFF.